This T cell receptor beta chain comes out of a study of blood T cell repertoires in COVID-19. The wider study: From T cells, B-cell-depleted T cells, or PBMCs came the material, which was cDNA or gDNA.

From germline, CDR1 is MNHEY and CDR2 SVGAGI. The V gene lost 2 bases and the J gene lost 3 bases, with 14 bases spanning the gap. This CDR3 has 15 residues. Seattle-derived patients entered the study during active infection and were followed longitudinally. The method was immunoSEQ multiplex PCR; TCRdb's version includes in-frame clones alone and lacks a portion of them. The sample has under 300,000 clones, 86% seen once. V gene TRBV6-5 combines with J gene TRBJ2-7; the D is unclear. The clonotype was recovered from a woman in her twenties or thirties with COVID-19, enrolled during active disease. The sequencing sample was made of peripheral blood. The CDR3 sequence is CASSYRTASDYEQYF. In DNA form, the CDR3 reads TGTGCCAGCAGTTACCGTACTGCCTCTGACTACGAGCAGTACTTC.